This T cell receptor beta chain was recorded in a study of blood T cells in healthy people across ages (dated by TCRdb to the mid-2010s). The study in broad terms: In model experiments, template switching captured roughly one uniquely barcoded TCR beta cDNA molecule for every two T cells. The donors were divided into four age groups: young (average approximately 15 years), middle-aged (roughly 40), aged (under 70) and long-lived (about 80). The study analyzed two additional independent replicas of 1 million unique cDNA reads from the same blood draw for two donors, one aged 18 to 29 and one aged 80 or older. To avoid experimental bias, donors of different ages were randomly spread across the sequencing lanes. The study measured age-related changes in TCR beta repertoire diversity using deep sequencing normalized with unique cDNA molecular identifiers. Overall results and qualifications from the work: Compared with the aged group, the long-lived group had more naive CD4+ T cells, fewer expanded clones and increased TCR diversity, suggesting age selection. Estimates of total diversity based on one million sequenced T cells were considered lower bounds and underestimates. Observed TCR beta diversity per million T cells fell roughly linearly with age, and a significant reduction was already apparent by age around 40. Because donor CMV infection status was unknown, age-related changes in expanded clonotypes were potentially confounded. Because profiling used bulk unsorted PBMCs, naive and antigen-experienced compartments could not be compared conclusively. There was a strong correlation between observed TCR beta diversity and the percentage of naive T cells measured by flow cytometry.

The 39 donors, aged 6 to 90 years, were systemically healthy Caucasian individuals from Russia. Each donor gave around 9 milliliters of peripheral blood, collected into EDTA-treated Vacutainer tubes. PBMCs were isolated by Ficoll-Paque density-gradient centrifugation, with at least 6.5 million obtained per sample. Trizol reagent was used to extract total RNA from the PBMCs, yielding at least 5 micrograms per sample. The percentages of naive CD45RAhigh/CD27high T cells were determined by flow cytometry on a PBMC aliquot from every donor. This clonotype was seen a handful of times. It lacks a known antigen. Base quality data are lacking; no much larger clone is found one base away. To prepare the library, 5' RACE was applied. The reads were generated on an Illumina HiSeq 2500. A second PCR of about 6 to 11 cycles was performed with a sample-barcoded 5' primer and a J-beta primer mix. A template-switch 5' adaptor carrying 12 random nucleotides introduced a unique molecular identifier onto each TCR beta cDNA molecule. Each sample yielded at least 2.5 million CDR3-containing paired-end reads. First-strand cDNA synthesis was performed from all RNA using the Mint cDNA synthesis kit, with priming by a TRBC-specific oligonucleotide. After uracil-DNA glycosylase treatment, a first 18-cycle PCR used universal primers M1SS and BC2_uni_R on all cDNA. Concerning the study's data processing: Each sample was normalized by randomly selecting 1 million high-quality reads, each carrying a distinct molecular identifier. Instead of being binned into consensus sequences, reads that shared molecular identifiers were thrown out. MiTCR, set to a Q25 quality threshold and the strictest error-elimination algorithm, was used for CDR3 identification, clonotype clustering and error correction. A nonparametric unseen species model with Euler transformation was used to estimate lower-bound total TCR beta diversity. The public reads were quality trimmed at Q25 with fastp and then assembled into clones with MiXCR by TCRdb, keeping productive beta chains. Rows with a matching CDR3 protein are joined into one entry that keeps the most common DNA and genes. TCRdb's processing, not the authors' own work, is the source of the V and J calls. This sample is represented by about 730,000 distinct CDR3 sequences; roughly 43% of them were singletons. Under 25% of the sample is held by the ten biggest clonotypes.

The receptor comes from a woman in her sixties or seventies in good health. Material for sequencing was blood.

The CDR3 reads CASSLRLPTGNTGELFF. The bases are TGTGCCAGCAGCTTGAGGTTACCGACAGGGAACACCGGGGAGCTGTTTTTT. This chain is built from TRBV5-6 and TRBJ2-2; TRBD1 could be the D gene, as 6 bases match. The germline V gene supplies CDR1 SGHDT and CDR2 YYEEEE. Cut back by 1 base and 1 base, the V and J ends lie 14 bases apart. The CDR3 runs 17 amino acids, cysteine and phenylalanine included. Of all the DNA, just the CDR3 is kept, 51 bases in frame from base 1.